The rows below give T cell receptor beta chains drawn from one sample of a study of cytomegalovirus exposure and HLA in healthy donors. Some clones are missing from TCRdb's copy, which holds only in-frame ones; the method was immunoSEQ multiplex PCR. Of some 120,000 clones in the sample, about 76% were seen once. The source material was PBMCs. These receptors were taken from a man aged 40-49 years in good health and CMV-seropositive. CDR3s include the opening cysteine and the closing phenylalanine or tryptophan. D genes are given only for firm matches. Expanded clones get a size class; other rows say once, few or many, or leave the size out.

j_gene: TRBJ2-7
len: 13
v_gene: TRBV14
abundance: NA
d_gene: TRBD1
CDR3nt: TGTGCCAGCACCAGGACAGGGTGGTACGAGCAGTACTTC
CDR3aa: CASTRTGWYEQYF

j_gene: TRBJ2-7
len: 15
v_gene: TRBV27
abundance: NA
d_gene: NA
CDR3nt: TGTGCCAGCAGTTTCTTCCCCCTAGGGGCTTACGAGCAGTACTTC
CDR3aa: CASSFFPLGAYEQYF

j_gene: TRBJ1-4
len: 16
v_gene: TRBV5-4
abundance: once
d_gene: NA
CDR3nt: TGTGCCAGCAGCCCTGGGACAAATTTGGCTAATGAAAAACTGTTTTTT
CDR3aa: CASSPGTNLANEKLFF

j_gene: TRBJ1-6
len: 14
v_gene: TRBV27
abundance: NA
d_gene: NA
CDR3nt: TGTGCCAGCAGGTATCCAGGATCTAATTCACCCCTCCACTTT
CDR3aa: CASRYPGSNSPLHF

j_gene: TRBJ2-1
len: 13
v_gene: TRBV11-2
abundance: NA
d_gene: TRBD1
CDR3nt: TGTGCCAGCAGCAGAGGGACAGGGAATGAGCAGTTCTTC
CDR3aa: CASSRGTGNEQFF

j_gene: TRBJ1-6
len: 17
v_gene: TRBV5-4
abundance: NA
d_gene: NA
CDR3nt: TGTGCCAGCAGTCCTGACAGGCAAAGCTCCTATAATTCACCCCTCCACTTT
CDR3aa: CASSPDRQSSYNSPLHF

j_gene: TRBJ2-7
len: 14
v_gene: TRBV2
abundance: NA
d_gene: NA
CDR3nt: TGTGCCAGCAGCGCTTCGGACATTACGTTTGAGCAGTACTTC
CDR3aa: CASSASDITFEQYF

j_gene: TRBJ2-1
len: 19
v_gene: TRBV19
abundance: NA
d_gene: TRBD2
CDR3nt: TGTGCCAGTAGTCAACGAGCGGGAGCCACCATAAGCTCCTACAATGAGCAGTTCTTC
CDR3aa: CASSQRAGATISSYNEQFF

j_gene: TRBJ2-7
len: 17
v_gene: TRBV9
abundance: NA
d_gene: TRBD2
CDR3nt: TGTGCCAGCAGCGTAGGGTCGGTACCGGACCGAGCGGGAGAGCAGTACTTC
CDR3aa: CASSVGSVPDRAGEQYF

j_gene: TRBJ2-5
len: 14
v_gene: TRBV14
abundance: NA
d_gene: TRBD1
CDR3nt: TGTGCCAGCAGCAACAGGGGGCTTCGGGAGACCCAGTACTTC
CDR3aa: CASSNRGLRETQYF

j_gene: TRBJ2-5
len: 15
v_gene: TRBV28
abundance: NA
d_gene: NA
CDR3nt: TGTGCCAGCAGTCCCCTCCCCCCCCGAGGGGAGACCCAGTACTTC
CDR3aa: CASSPLPPRGETQYF

j_gene: TRBJ1-2
len: 14
v_gene: TRBV19
abundance: NA
d_gene: TRBD1
CDR3nt: TGTGCCAGTACGCGACCGGGACAGACTCTAGGCTACACCTTC
CDR3aa: CASTRPGQTLGYTF

j_gene: TRBJ2-5
len: 15
v_gene: TRBV7-9
abundance: NA
d_gene: NA
CDR3nt: TGTGCCAGCAGCCCCCCAGGGATGGGGGCGAAGACCCAGTACTTC
CDR3aa: CASSPPGMGAKTQYF

j_gene: TRBJ2-6
len: 17
v_gene: TRBV4-1
abundance: once
d_gene: NA
CDR3nt: TGCGCCAGCAGCCAAGAGTTCATAGGGGCTGGGGCCAACGTCCTGACTTTC
CDR3aa: CASSQEFIGAGANVLTF

j_gene: TRBJ2-7
len: 15
v_gene: TRBV28
abundance: once
d_gene: TRBD1
CDR3nt: TGTGCCAGCAGTTCTGACAGGGGCCCGAGGTACGAGCAGTACTTC
CDR3aa: CASSSDRGPRYEQYF

j_gene: TRBJ2-1
len: 14
v_gene: TRBV7-9
abundance: NA
d_gene: TRBD2
CDR3nt: TGTGCCAGCAGCTTTCCCCTAGCGGCGAATGAGCAGTTCTTC
CDR3aa: CASSFPLAANEQFF

j_gene: TRBJ1-5
len: 15
v_gene: TRBV27
abundance: NA
d_gene: TRBD1
CDR3nt: TGTGCCAGCAGTTTGACAGGGGAAAGCAATCAGCCCCAGCATTTT
CDR3aa: CASSLTGESNQPQHF

j_gene: TRBJ1-3
len: 16
v_gene: TRBV15
abundance: NA
d_gene: NA
CDR3nt: TGTGCCACCAGCAGAGATGGGGCACAGTCTGGAAACACCATATATTTT
CDR3aa: CATSRDGAQSGNTIYF

j_gene: TRBJ2-3
len: 15
v_gene: TRBV18
abundance: NA
d_gene: TRBD1
CDR3nt: TGTGCCAGCTCTAGGGGACAGGGCGGCACAGATACGCAGTATTTT
CDR3aa: CASSRGQGGTDTQYF

j_gene: TRBJ2-1
len: 15
v_gene: TRBV12-5
abundance: NA
d_gene: TRBD2
CDR3nt: TGTGCTAGTGCGCCGGGACTAGCGGGTTTCGATGAGCAGTTCTTC
CDR3aa: CASAPGLAGFDEQFF

j_gene: TRBJ1-2
len: 14
v_gene: TRBV7-9
abundance: NA
d_gene: NA
CDR3nt: TGTGCCAGCAGCTACCCGGGTCAAACTAGTGGCTACACCTTC
CDR3aa: CASSYPGQTSGYTF

j_gene: TRBJ1-2
len: 13
v_gene: TRBV30
abundance: NA
d_gene: NA
CDR3nt: TGTGCCTGGAGTCTCATGGGGGGGGCTGGCTACACCTTC
CDR3aa: CAWSLMGGAGYTF

j_gene: TRBJ2-7
len: 16
v_gene: TRBV10-2
abundance: NA
d_gene: TRBD2
CDR3nt: TGCGCCAGCAGTGAGTCGTGGGGACTAGCGGACTACGAGCAGTACTTC
CDR3aa: CASSESWGLADYEQYF

j_gene: TRBJ2-2
len: 16
v_gene: TRBV9
abundance: NA
d_gene: NA
CDR3nt: TGTGCCAGCAGCGTAGGTCCCGGGAGCGGCACCGGGGAGCTGTTTTTT
CDR3aa: CASSVGPGSGTGELFF

j_gene: TRBJ1-5
len: 16
v_gene: TRBV7-2
abundance: NA
d_gene: NA
CDR3nt: TGTGCCAGCAGCCCGAGCAGGGTTCAAGGCAATCAGCCCCAGCATTTT
CDR3aa: CASSPSRVQGNQPQHF

j_gene: TRBJ1-6
len: 14
v_gene: TRBV5-4
abundance: few
d_gene: NA
CDR3nt: TGTGCCAGCAGCCCCGGACAGCTGAATTCACCCCTCCACTTT
CDR3aa: CASSPGQLNSPLHF

j_gene: TRBJ1-2
len: 15
v_gene: TRBV9
abundance: NA
d_gene: NA
CDR3nt: TGTGCCAGCAGCGCCAGCCAATCAAGGAGCTATGGCTACACCTTC
CDR3aa: CASSASQSRSYGYTF

j_gene: TRBJ1-6
len: 15
v_gene: TRBV9
abundance: NA
d_gene: TRBD1
CDR3nt: TGTGCCAGCAGCGTACGGACAGGCCTTAATTCACCCCTCCACTTT
CDR3aa: CASSVRTGLNSPLHF

j_gene: TRBJ2-1
len: 15
v_gene: TRBV27
abundance: NA
d_gene: NA
CDR3nt: TGTGCCAGCAGTTTCCCTGAGACAGCCTACAATGAGCAGTTCTTC
CDR3aa: CASSFPETAYNEQFF